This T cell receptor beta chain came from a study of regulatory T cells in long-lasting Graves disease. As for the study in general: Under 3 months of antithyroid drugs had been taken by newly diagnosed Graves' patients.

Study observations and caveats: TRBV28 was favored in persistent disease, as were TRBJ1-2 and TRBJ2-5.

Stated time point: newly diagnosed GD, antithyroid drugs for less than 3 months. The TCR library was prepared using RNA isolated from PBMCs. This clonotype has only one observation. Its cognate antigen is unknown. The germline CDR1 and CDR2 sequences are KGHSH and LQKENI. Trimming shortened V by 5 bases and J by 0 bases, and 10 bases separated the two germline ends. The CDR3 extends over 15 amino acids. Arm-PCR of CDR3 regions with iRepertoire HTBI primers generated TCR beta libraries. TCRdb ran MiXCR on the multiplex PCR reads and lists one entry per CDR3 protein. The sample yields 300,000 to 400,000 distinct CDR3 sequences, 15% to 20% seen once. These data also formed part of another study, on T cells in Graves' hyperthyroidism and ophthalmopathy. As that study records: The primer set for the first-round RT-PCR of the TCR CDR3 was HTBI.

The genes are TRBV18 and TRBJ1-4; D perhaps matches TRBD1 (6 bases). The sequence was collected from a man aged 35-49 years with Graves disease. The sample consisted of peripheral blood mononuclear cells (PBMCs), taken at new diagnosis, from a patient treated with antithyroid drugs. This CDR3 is CASSSDRSTNEKLFF. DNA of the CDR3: TGTGCCAGCTCATCAGACAGGTCAACTAATGAAAAACTGTTTTTT. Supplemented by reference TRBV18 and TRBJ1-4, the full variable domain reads NAGVMQNPRHLVRRRGQEARLRCSPMKGHSHVYWYRQLPEEGLKFMVYLQKENIIDESGMPKERFSAEFPKEGPSILRIQQVVRGDSAAYFCASSSDRSTNEKLFFGSGTQLSVL.